The 17 T cell receptor beta chains given below trace back to one sample, sequenced in a study of T cells in Graves' hyperthyroidism and ophthalmopathy. Amplified TCR beta CDR3 regions derived from RNA transcripts. During a first-round RT-PCR of the TCR CDR3, the HTBI primer set was used. TCRdb reanalysed the multiplex PCR reads using MiXCR and keeps one entry per CDR3 protein. The data hold 450,000 to 700,000 distinct CDR3 sequences, with under 60% observed a single time. The sample was peripheral blood or thyroid tissue (not recorded which). The receptors were sampled from an adult woman with Graves' disease, either hyperthyroidism or ophthalmopathy (not recorded which).

The V gene is TRBV7-6, the J gene TRBJ2-3; TRBD2 matches 7 bases. Trimming cost V 5 bases and J 0 bases; bases outside gene matches: 5. The CDR3 contains 15 residues. CDR1 and CDR2 from the germline V gene are SGHVS and FNYEAQ. Here the CDR3 DNA reads TGTGCCAGCAGCCTTAGGCGGGGGAGCACAGATACGCAGTATTTT. Encoded protein: CASSLRRGSTDTQYF.

The chain joins TRBV28 to TRBJ1-2, with D tentatively TRBD1 (6 bases). Germline V lookup: CDR1 MDHEN, CDR2 SYDVKM. The CDR3 sequence is 15 residues long. V shed 11 bases and J shed 1 base, with 20 bases lying between them. The CDR3 region has the DNA TGTGCCGCAACAGGGAGGACAGTTCTTAACTATGGCTACACCTTC. It specifies CAATGRTVLNYGYTF.

This clonotype has ten or more counts. The chain uses TRBV28 and TRBJ1-5; D unclear. V was shortened by 7 bases and J by 3 bases, with 13 bases between the two germline ends. The CDR3 extends over 14 amino acids. Germline loops: CDR1 MDHEN, CDR2 SYDVKM. The CDR3 loop is CASTEGNNNQPQHF. The CDR3 DNA follows: TGTGCCAGCACCGAAGGGAACAACAATCAGCCCCAGCATTTT.

The table lists this clonotype with many counts. V usage is TRBV7-9 and J usage is TRBJ1-2; the D gene is possibly TRBD1 (5 bases). The ends were cut back, 1 base at V and 3 bases at J, with 12 bases in the middle. Germline CDR1 SEHNR, CDR2 FQNEAQ (reference sequence). The CDR3 sequence is 15 residues long. CDR3 residues: CASSLVQGLYYGYTF. The DNA of the CDR3 is TGTGCCAGCAGCTTAGTGCAGGGTCTCTACTATGGCTACACCTTC.

Remarks on this clonotype: A much larger clone lies one base from this, so it may be a read error. The gene calls are TRBV20-1 and TRBJ1-1, with D possibly TRBD1 on 5 matching bases. Germline V gene data show CDR1 as DFQATT and CDR2 as SNEGSKA (reference sequence). The CDR3 extends over 13 amino acids. V gave up 6 bases and J gave up 5 bases, with 16 bases separating them. CDR3 region: CSATQGGGTEAFF. The DNA for the CDR3 is TGCAGTGCCACCCAGGGCGGGGGTACTGAAGCTTTCTTT.

The chain combines TRBV18 with TRBJ2-7, with D hard to call. CDR1 and CDR2 (germline): KGHSH, LQKENI. This CDR3 region has 12 residues. The germline V and J ends were trimmed by 2 bases and 4 bases, with 6 bases remaining between them. In nucleotides, the CDR3 is TGTGCCAGCTCACCAAACCGTTACGAGCAGTACTTC. It yields the protein CASSPNRYEQYF.

The chain is built from TRBV20-1 and TRBJ1-2, with no clear D. CDR1 is DFQATT and CDR2 is SNEGSKA in the germline V gene (reference sequence). V lost 1 base to trimming and J lost 4 bases, with 13 bases between them. The CDR3 runs 14 residues. The CDR3 DNA follows: TGCAGTGCTAGAGCGAGGGTACCCGTCTATGGCTACACCTTC. As protein: CSARARVPVYGYTF.

Ten or more counts support this clonotype. The chain recombines TRBV10-2 with TRBJ2-3, with D maybe TRBD1 (6 bases). The CDR3 sequence is 13 residues long. Germline lookup yields CDR1 WSHSY and CDR2 SAAADI. V lost 3 bases, J lost 10 bases, and 14 bases lay in between. CDR3 in amino acids: CASSETVSGAQYF. The CDR3 DNA is TGCGCCAGCAGTGAAACGGTTTCAGGGGCGCAGTATTTT.

With regard to this clonotype: It is likely a read error, because the conserved phenylalanine at the end of the CDR3 is missing. The DNA is omitted, as the CDR3 cannot be located on it reliably, and the CDR3 follows TCRdb's listing. The gene calls are TRBV20-1 and TRBJ2-5; TRBD2 reflects the table's D call only, with no check against the DNA. The CDR3 totals 15 residues, both ends included. Germline CDR1 reads DFQATT; CDR2 reads SNEGSKA (reference sequence). CDR3 amino acids: CSARDRAGGPTVIVY.

This clonotype was seen at least ten times. One end of the junction varies from germline; a read error may be responsible. The chain uses TRBV7-9 and TRBJ2-7; TRBD2 might be the D (5 bases). The CDR3 length is 13 residues. Germline V gene data show CDR1 as SEHNR and CDR2 as FQNEAQ (reference sequence). The CDR3 DNA sequence: TGTGCCAGCAGCCCCCCCGCCGACTACGGGCAGTACTTC. Translating it yields CASSPPADYGQYF. Drawing the rest from reference TRBV7-9 and TRBJ2-7, the complete variable domain is DTGVSQNPRHKITKRGQNVTFRCDPISEHNRLYWYRQTLGQGPEFLTYFQNEAQLEKSRLLSDRFSAERPKGSFSTLEIQRTEQGDSAMYLCASSPPADYGQYFGPGTRLTVT.

This clonotype has a count of ten or more. V and J are TRBV12-3 or TRBV12-4 and TRBJ1-1, with 10 bases matching TRBD1. V gave up 3 bases and J gave up 3 bases; unmatched junction bases: 4. There are 15 residues in the CDR3. The CDR3 sequence: CASSFDRGLDTEAFF. Here the CDR3 DNA reads TGTGCCAGCAGTTTCGACAGGGGGCTTGACACTGAAGCTTTCTTT.

This sequence joins TRBV15 and TRBJ2-3; 15 bases align to TRBD2. In germline, CDR1 is LNHNV, CDR2 YYDKDF (reference sequence). CDR3 size: 19 residues. V shed 3 bases, J shed 4 bases, and the junction held 11 bases outside the gene matches. CDR3 nucleotide sequence: TGTGCCACCAGCAGCCGACTTGGACTAGCGGGAGGGCCTTCAGATACGCAGTATTTT. It encodes CATSSRLGLAGGPSDTQYF.

This chain joins TRBV25-1 and TRBJ1-5, with a possible D match to TRBD1 (6 bases). Germline V gene lookup returns CDR1 MGHDK and CDR2 SYGVNS. Trimming shortened V by 4 bases and J by 6 bases, and 10 bases separated the two germline ends. The CDR3 is made up of 13 amino acids. CDR3 bases: TGTGCCAGCAGTGGGGGGGCCGCTCAGCCCCAGCATTTT. Amino acids: CASSGGAAQPQHF.

This clonotype has ten or more counts. The gene calls are TRBV24-1 and TRBJ2-2, with D unresolved. Germline values: CDR1 KGHDR, CDR2 SFDVKD. There are 14 residues in the CDR3. Trimming cost V 0 bases and J 3 bases, with 4 bases left between them. The CDR3 DNA reads as TGTGCCACCAGTGATTTGAGGGACACCGGGGAGCTGTTTTTT. It specifies CATSDLRDTGELFF.

The chain employs TRBV6-5 and TRBJ2-2; 8 bases map to TRBD2. V lost 0 bases and J lost 5; bases outside the gene matches: 8. The germline gives CDR1 MNHEY, CDR2 SVGAGI. CDR3 size: 17 residues. The CDR3 reads CASSYSPGLGGTGELFF. The CDR3 bases are TGTGCCAGCAGTTACTCGCCGGGACTAGGGGGAACCGGGGAGCTGTTTTTT.

The chain is built from TRBV7-3 and TRBJ2-1, with TRBD2 matching 7 bases. The CDR3 length is 15 residues. Trimming took 2 bases from V and 9 from J; bases not matched to a gene: 10. From germline, CDR1 is SGHTA and CDR2 FQGTGA. DNA of the CDR3: TGTGCCAGCAGCTTAGTGGTGGCGGGAGTAAGTGAGCAGTTCTTC. This gives the protein CASSLVVAGVSEQFF.

This clonotype has a handful of counts. The chain employs TRBV5-1 and TRBJ1-6; weak D call: TRBD1 (5 bases). This CDR3 has 14 residues. V gave up 1 base and J gave up 10 bases, with 12 bases separating them. Germline lookup yields CDR1 SGHRS and CDR2 YFSETQ. CDR3 nucleotides: TGCGCCAGCAGCTTGAGGTCGGGGGGATCACCCCTCCACTTT. Amino acid sequence: CASSLRSGGSPLHF.